Sequencing of this TCR beta chain was carried out in a study of T cell changes during pregnancy in multiple sclerosis. This clone was counted a single time. The CDR3 is 13 amino acids. The germline V gene has CDR1 SGHNT and CDR2 YYREEE (reference sequence). Trimming at V came to 4 bases and at J to 6 bases, leaving 7 bases not matched to a gene. Clones were read by immunoSEQ multiplex PCR, and TCRdb kept only the in-frame ones, dropping some. This table holds roughly 110,000 clones, 85% to 95% found once. The source material was peripheral blood, sampled after pregnancy. The clonotype originates from a female donor with multiple sclerosis, enrolled in a pregnancy study. V usage is TRBV5-4 and J usage is TRBJ2-7; 7 nucleotides align to TRBD2. CDR3 DNA: TGTGCCAGCAGCGCCGAGGGCGGGGGCGAGCAGTACTTC. It is translated as CASSAEGGGEQYF. The full variable domain, in which reference TRBV5-4 and TRBJ2-7 provide the parts outside the CDR3, is ETGVTQSPTHLIKTRGQQVTLRCSSQSGHNTVSWYQQALGQGPQFIFQYYREEENGRGNFPPRFSGLQFPNYSSELNVNALELDDSALYLCASSAEGGGEQYFGPGTRLTVT.